The 18 T cell receptor beta chains below come from one sample, sequenced in a study of CD8+ T cells in alopecia areata. RNA was isolated and reverse transcribed to cDNA, the sequencing template. This table comes from immunoSEQ multiplex PCR, and its TCRdb copy is limited to in-frame clones, with some not included. Here the sample spans 170,000 or so clones, 58% being singletons. Treatment reported: oral pan-JAK inhibitor, 5-10 mg twice daily. Sequenced here: CD8+ T cells sorted from blood, sampled at week 24, from a patient treated with tofacitinib. Every receptor here comes from a human donor with alopecia areata.

This chain links TRBV15 with TRBJ1-2; possibly TRBD1 for D (5 bases). V was shortened by 5 bases and J by 5 bases, with 15 bases between the two germline ends. Germline loops: CDR1 LNHNV, CDR2 YYDKDF (reference sequence). The CDR3 consists of 14 residues. CDR3 sequence reads: CATSPSRDDYGYTF. The CDR3 coding sequence is TGTGCCACCAGCCCTAGCCGGGACGATTATGGCTACACCTTC.

This clone occurred a few times. The chain recombines TRBV2 with TRBJ2-5, with 7 bases aligning to TRBD1. V lost 7 bases and J lost 1; bases outside the gene matches: 6. Germline V lookup: CDR1 SNHLY, CDR2 FYNNEI. The CDR3 has 14 residues. The CDR3 DNA is TGTGCCAGCACACAGGGGTCCCTCCAAGAGACCCAGTACTTC. Its protein product is CASTQGSLQETQYF.

This rearrangement joins TRBV2 to TRBJ1-1, with unresolved D. The V end lost 3 bases, the J end lost 0 bases, and 8 bases lay between the germline ends. The germline V gene has CDR1 SNHLY and CDR2 FYNNEI. The CDR3 extends over 14 amino acids. The CDR3 DNA follows: TGTGCCAGCAGTGATATGCAGTTGAACACTGAAGCTTTCTTT. Its protein product is CASSDMQLNTEAFF.

This clone appeared a few times. The chain has TRBV4-1 and TRBJ2-3; 7 bases map to TRBD1. V was pared by 5 bases and J by 4 bases, with 12 bases of the junction left unmatched. Germline-derived CDR1 and CDR2 are MGHRA and YSYEKL. The CDR3 has 16 amino acids. DNA of the CDR3: TGCGCCAGCAGCTTGATCCGGGACAGTCTCCCAGATACGCAGTATTTT. Its protein product is CASSLIRDSLPDTQYF.

J is TRBJ1-2 and V is TRBV5-6; D might be TRBD1 (6 bases). The CDR3 has 12 amino acids. Germline loops: CDR1 SGHDT, CDR2 YYEEEE. Trimming left V 2 bases short and J 7 bases short, with 9 bases between. The CDR3 nucleotides read TGTGCCAGCAGCTTTGGAGGGGGTGGCTACACCTTC. Amino acid sequence: CASSFGGGGYTF.

The chain uses TRBV20-1 and TRBJ2-2; D is undetermined. The length of the CDR3 is 11 residues. The V gene's germline CDR1 is DFQATT and CDR2 SNEGSKA (reference sequence). V lost 3 bases and J 4 bases, leaving 3 bases between the germline ends. CDR3 sequence: CSASSTGELFF. Here the CDR3 DNA reads TGCAGTGCTAGTTCCACCGGGGAGCTGTTTTTT.

The rearrangement links TRBV27 to TRBJ2-3; no firm D call. The V end was cut by 10 bases, the J end by 5 bases, with 7 bases between. The CDR3 is 10 amino acids. Per germline, CDR1 MNHEY and CDR2 SMNVEV (reference sequence). CDR3: CATKGDTQYF. CDR3 nucleotides: TGTGCCACCAAGGGAGATACGCAGTATTTT.

The chain is built from TRBV7-8 and TRBJ2-3, with D perhaps being TRBD1 or TRBD2 (6 bases each). CDR3 length equals 16 residues. CDR1 is SGHVS and CDR2 is FQNEAQ in the germline V gene. The V end lost 5 bases, the J end lost 3 bases, and 18 bases lay between the germline ends. CDR3 DNA sequence: TGTGCCAGCAGCCAACGTAAGGGGGGCCGTACAGATACGCAGTATTTT. Protein sequence: CASSQRKGGRTDTQYF.

A few counts support this clone. The V call is TRBV23-1, the J call TRBJ2-3; D ambiguous. TRBV23-1 is an ORF; its function is uncertain. V was trimmed by 5 bases and J by 0 bases, leaving 15 bases between them. CDR3 size: 16 residues. Here the CDR3 reads CASSRVVASSTDTQYF. The CDR3, as DNA: TGCGCCAGCAGTAGGGTTGTGGCCTCTAGCACAGATACGCAGTATTTT.

V gene TRBV5-1 combines with J gene TRBJ2-1; D remains ambiguous. CDR3 length: 13 amino acids. V was cut by 4 bases and J by 9 bases, with 14 bases left in between. From germline, CDR1 is SGHRS and CDR2 YFSETQ. The CDR3, as DNA: TGCGCCAGCAGCCTGGGCCGTAGGGTTGAGCAGTTCTTC. Translating gives CASSLGRRVEQFF.

This clone was detected only a few times. The chain recombines TRBV25-1 with TRBJ1-2; TRBD1 is a possible D gene (6 bases). V was cut by 6 bases and J by 4 bases, with 6 bases left in between. The CDR3 runs to 11 residues. Germline CDR1 reads MGHDK; CDR2 reads SYGVNS. CDR3 sequence reads: CASRDSYGYTF. The CDR3 DNA follows: TGTGCCAGCAGGGACAGCTATGGCTACACCTTC.

This clone was found a few times. In nucleotides, the CDR3 is TGTGCCAGCAGCTTAAGGGTGGAGGCTAATGAAAAACTGTTTTTT. Translation gives CASSLRVEANEKLFF. The rearrangement links TRBV13 to TRBJ1-4; no reliable D call. CDR3 length equals 15 residues. CDR1 and CDR2 from the germline V gene are PRHDT and FYEKMQ (reference sequence). V was clipped by 2 bases and J by 3 bases, with 10 bases between them.

This chain connects TRBV6-1 to TRBJ1-5; weak D call: TRBD1 (6 bases). V lost 2 bases and J 5 bases, leaving 13 bases between the germline ends. Looked up from germline, CDR1 is MNHNS and CDR2 is SASEGT. The CDR3 runs 15 residues. CDR3 protein: CASSELRGAHQPQHF. CDR3 DNA: TGTGCCAGCAGTGAACTCCGGGGGGCGCATCAGCCCCAGCATTTT.

The genes are TRBV7-9 and TRBJ1-1; 7 bases line up with TRBD1. CDR1 is SEHNR and CDR2 is FQNEAQ in the germline V gene (reference sequence). Trimming took 7 bases from V and 4 from J; bases not matched to a gene: 9. This CDR3 spans 14 amino acids. CDR3 amino acids: CASTLLTGVTEAFF. CDR3 in DNA: TGTGCCAGCACCCTTTTAACAGGGGTCACTGAAGCTTTCTTT.

This chain links TRBV10-3 with TRBJ2-5, with 8 bases identical to TRBD2. The CDR3 totals 15 residues. V gave up 0 bases and J gave up 4 bases; unmatched junction bases: 4. Germline-derived CDR1 and CDR2 are ENHRY and SYGVKD. The CDR3 is CAISESIRGGETQYF. In nucleotides, the CDR3 is TGTGCCATCAGTGAGTCGATCCGGGGGGGAGAGACCCAGTACTTC.

This clone showed up just once. This rearrangement joins TRBV2 to TRBJ2-7, with unresolved D. V was cut by 3 bases and J by 2 bases, with 5 bases left in between. The CDR3 loop spans 12 amino acids. Germline V gives CDR1 SNHLY, CDR2 FYNNEI. In nucleotides, the CDR3 is TGTGCCAGCAGTGACCGCCCCTACGAGCAGTACTTC. Translating it yields CASSDRPYEQYF. The variable domain in full, with the rest retrieved from reference TRBV2 and TRBJ2-7, is EPEVTQTPSHQVTQMGQEVILRCVPISNHLYFYWYRQILGQKVEFLVSFYNNEISEKSEIFDDQFSVERPDGSNFTLKIRSTKLEDSAMYFCASSDRPYEQYFGPGTRLTVT.

This clone was detected only a few times. The J gene is TRBJ2-1, the V gene TRBV29-1, with D uncertain. Per germline, CDR1 SQVTM and CDR2 ANQGSEA. The CDR3 is 13 amino acids. V was cut by 1 base and J by 9 bases, with 13 bases left in between. The CDR3: CSVEAGPGTEQFF. CDR3 DNA sequence: TGCAGCGTTGAAGCTGGGCCGGGCACTGAGCAGTTCTTC.

CDR3 DNA sequence: TGTGCCAGTAGTGCTGGACAGGGTGTCTATGGCTACACCTTC. Its translation is CASSAGQGVYGYTF. The V gene is TRBV19, the J gene TRBJ1-2, with 8 bases lining up with TRBD1. The V and J ends lost 5 bases and 4 bases, in that order; junction bases with no gene match: 6. This CDR3 contains 14 residues. Germline CDR1 and CDR2: LNHDA and SQIVND (reference sequence). Together with reference TRBV19 and TRBJ1-2, the CDR3 gives the full variable domain: DGGITQSPKYLFRKEGQNVTLSCEQNLNHDAMYWYRQDPGQGLRLIYYSQIVNDFQKGDIAEGYSVSREKKESFPLTVTSAQKNPTAFYLCASSAGQGVYGYTFGSGTRLTVV.